Each of the 30 T cell receptor beta chains below was sequenced from the same sample in a study of cytomegalovirus exposure and HLA in healthy donors. PCR involved 60 Vbeta and 13 Jbeta primers. Profiling relied on immunoSEQ multiplex PCR, and the TCRdb table lists in-frame clones only, not all of them. The sample shows 80,000 to 100,000 clones, 55% to 65% of them seen only once. Sequencing was carried out using PBMCs. The receptors come from a woman between 40 and 50 years old in good health and CMV-seropositive.

This chain uses TRBV5-6 with TRBJ2-5, with D possibly being TRBD1 (6 bases). The CDR3 consists of 16 residues. The V and J ends lost 4 bases and 1 base respectively, with 17 bases between them. The germline V gene has CDR1 SGHDT and CDR2 YYEEEE. This CDR3 reads CASSGPGVMLQETQYF. Here the CDR3 DNA reads TGTGCCAGCAGCGGACCAGGGGTGATGCTCCAAGAGACCCAGTACTTC.

The gene calls are TRBV5-8 and TRBJ1-3; weak D call: TRBD1 (5 bases). Germline CDR1 reads SGHTS; CDR2 reads YDEGEE. V was pared by 1 base and J by 5 bases, with 13 bases between. The CDR3 spans 15 residues. Here the CDR3 DNA reads TGTGCCAGCAGCTTGAGTTATGGGGGGAGAAACACCATATATTTT. Its protein product is CASSLSYGGRNTIYF.

The chain couples TRBV4-1 to TRBJ2-7, with 9 bases lining up with TRBD2. CDR3 size: 15 residues. CDR1 is MGHRA and CDR2 is YSYEKL in the germline V gene. The ends lost 2 bases at V and 7 bases at J; junction bases unmatched: 9. CDR3 loop: CASSQTPGLAAEQYF. The CDR3 DNA is TGCGCCAGCAGCCAAACTCCGGGACTAGCTGCTGAGCAGTACTTC.

This chain connects TRBV18 to TRBJ1-1; D is uncertain. Germline loops: CDR1 KGHSH, CDR2 LQKENI. The V end lost 3 bases, the J end lost 1 base, and 6 bases lay between the germline ends. The CDR3 is made up of 13 amino acids. The CDR3 DNA reads TGTGCCAGCTCACCGGGCAGGAACACTGAAGCTTTCTTT. Its translation: CASSPGRNTEAFF. The variable domain in full, with the rest retrieved from reference TRBV18 and TRBJ1-1, is NAGVMQNPRHLVRRRGQEARLRCSPMKGHSHVYWYRQLPEEGLKFMVYLQKENIIDESGMPKERFSAEFPKEGPSILRIQQVVRGDSAAYFCASSPGRNTEAFFGQGTRLTVV.

This clone was detected only a few times. The CDR3 loop reads CASSEGTEEGTEAFF. In DNA, the CDR3 is TGCGCCAGCAGTGAAGGGACAGAGGAGGGCACTGAAGCTTTCTTT. The chain is built from TRBV10-2 and TRBJ1-1; 7 nucleotides agree with TRBD1. V was clipped by 3 bases and J by 4 bases; unmatched bases: 8. In germline, CDR1 is WSHSY, CDR2 SAAADI. CDR3 length: 15 residues.

This clone was detected a few times. The genes are TRBV5-1 and TRBJ2-5; TRBD2 matches at 14 bases. Germline CDR1 SGHRS, CDR2 YFSETQ. The CDR3 has 17 amino acids. V lost 2 bases and J lost 1; bases outside the gene matches: 4. The CDR3 region is CASSFGLAGGVQETQYF. CDR3 nucleotides: TGCGCCAGCAGCTTCGGACTAGCGGGAGGAGTCCAAGAGACCCAGTACTTC.

V and J are TRBV28 and TRBJ2-2; D gene uncertain. The V end lost 5 bases, the J end lost 5 bases, and 12 bases lay between the germline ends. The CDR3 sequence is 14 residues long. Germline assignment: CDR1 MDHEN and CDR2 SYDVKM. CDR3 residues: CASSPRLRTGELFF. The CDR3 nucleotides read TGTGCCAGCAGTCCCCGATTGAGGACCGGGGAGCTGTTTTTT.

V gene TRBV7-2 combines with J gene TRBJ2-7, with TRBD2 matching over 10 bases. Germline trimming cut 4 bases from V and 2 bases from J; bases unmatched to any gene: 2. The CDR3 spans 14 residues. Germline V gene data show CDR1 as SGHTA and CDR2 as FQGNSA. The CDR3 nucleotides are TGTGCCAGCAGCTGGACTAGCGGTACCTACGAGCAGTACTTC. Its translation: CASSWTSGTYEQYF.

This chain connects TRBV9 to TRBJ2-3, with a possible D match to TRBD2 (5 bases). Germline lookup yields CDR1 SGDLS and CDR2 YYNGEE. The CDR3 is made up of 14 amino acids. V lost 2 bases and J 6 bases, leaving 13 bases between the germline ends. In DNA, the CDR3 is TGTGCCAGCAGCGTCAGGCAACTAGGGGATACGCAGTATTTT. It is translated as CASSVRQLGDTQYF.

CDR3 in amino acids: CASTRSGLLGSPLHF. The CDR3 DNA follows: TGTGCCAGCACCCGCTCGGGACTCCTAGGTTCACCCCTCCACTTT. The chain combines TRBV27 with TRBJ1-6; weak D call: TRBD1 (5 bases). The germline V gene encodes CDR1 MNHEY and CDR2 SMNVEV (reference sequence). V gave up 7 bases and J gave up 9 bases, with 19 bases separating them. CDR3 length: 15 amino acids.

A single count supports this clone. CDR3 amino acids: CASSQDSGSVNSPLHF. The DNA of the CDR3 is TGCGCCAGCAGCCAAGATAGCGGCAGTGTCAATTCACCCCTCCACTTT. This chain links TRBV4-3 with TRBJ1-6; D call uncertain. The CDR3 length is 16 residues. Per the germline V gene, CDR1 is LGHNA and CDR2 is YSLEER. V was shortened by 0 bases and J by 7 bases, with 13 bases between the two germline ends.

J is TRBJ1-1 and V is TRBV10-1; 7 bases are shared with TRBD1. Germline CDR1 reads WNHNN; CDR2 reads SYGVQD (reference sequence). The CDR3 runs to 16 residues. J gave up 4 bases and V 4 bases, and 12 bases lay outside the gene matches. CDR3 nucleotide sequence: TGCGCCAGCAGTGCTGGGACAGCCATACGGGGCACTGAAGCTTTCTTT. It yields the protein CASSAGTAIRGTEAFF.

The V and J genes are TRBV10-3 and TRBJ1-3, with D possibly being TRBD1 (6 bases). V lost 3 bases and J 0 bases, leaving 12 bases between the germline ends. The CDR3 contains 16 residues. In germline, CDR1 is ENHRY, CDR2 SYGVKD. This chain's CDR3 is CAISDGRGASGNTIYF. The CDR3 region has the DNA TGTGCCATCAGTGACGGCAGGGGAGCCTCTGGAAACACCATATATTTT.

The genes are TRBV7-9 and TRBJ1-2; 11 bases are shared with TRBD1. The CDR3 sequence is 18 residues long. The V gene's germline CDR1 is SEHNR and CDR2 FQNEAQ (reference sequence). V trimming: 4 bases; J trimming: 2 bases; junction bases outside the gene matches: 12. CDR3: CASSYPVEGDRGNYGYTF. Written as DNA, the CDR3 is TGTGCCAGCAGCTACCCTGTTGAAGGGGACAGGGGGAACTATGGCTACACCTTC.

The rearrangement links TRBV10-2 to TRBJ1-2, with D possibly TRBD1 on 5 matching bases. Germline V lookup: CDR1 WSHSY, CDR2 SAAADI. The CDR3 is made up of 15 amino acids. Deletions cut 6 bases from V and 0 bases from J, with 14 bases between. DNA of the CDR3: TGCGCCAGCAGGCCCGACAGAGTATCTAACTATGGCTACACCTTC. As protein: CASRPDRVSNYGYTF.

This chain uses TRBV4-1 with TRBJ1-1; 7 bases fit TRBD1. Trimming took 4 bases from V and 5 from J; bases not matched to a gene: 7. The CDR3 runs 14 residues. Germline-derived CDR1 and CDR2 are MGHRA and YSYEKL. The CDR3 here is CASSPLGTATEAFF. DNA of the CDR3: TGCGCCAGCAGCCCTCTCGGGACAGCGACTGAAGCTTTCTTT.

This chain joins TRBV6-5 and TRBJ2-7; D unresolved. The V and J ends lost 0 bases and 3 bases respectively, with 9 bases between them. This CDR3 region has 14 residues. Germline CDR1 and CDR2: MNHEY and SVGAGI. The CDR3 loop reads CASSYSLQDYEQYF. As DNA, the CDR3 is TGTGCCAGCAGTTACTCGCTGCAGGACTACGAGCAGTACTTC.

The V call is TRBV30, the J call TRBJ2-4; no definite D call. Trimming left V 0 bases short and J 0 bases short, with 6 bases between. The CDR3 covers 14 residues. Looked up from germline, CDR1 is GTSNPN and CDR2 is SVGIG (reference sequence). The CDR3, as DNA: TGTGCCTGGAGTGTGAGGTTAGCCAAAAACATTCAGTACTTC. Its translation: CAWSVRLAKNIQYF.

This clone was detected a few times. This sequence joins TRBV30 and TRBJ1-1; D might be TRBD1 (5 bases). The CDR3 extends over 13 amino acids. V lost 5 bases to trimming and J lost 3 bases, with 13 bases between them. The V gene's germline CDR1 is GTSNPN and CDR2 SVGIG (reference sequence). The CDR3 nucleotides are TGTGCCTGGGGCAGGGTGTGGGACACTGAAGCTTTCTTT. This translates into CAWGRVWDTEAFF.

This sequence joins TRBV23-1 and TRBJ1-1, with 8 nucleotides matching TRBD1. TRBV23-1 is an ORF, and what it does is uncertain. Trimming removed 7 bases from V and 3 bases from J; junction bases left unmatched: 7. The CDR3 length is 14 residues. CDR3 residues: CASTSPTGDTEAFF. For the CDR3, the DNA is TGCGCCAGCACATCGCCGACAGGGGACACTGAAGCTTTCTTT.

The CDR3 spells CASSESGTRSDEQFF. In DNA form, the CDR3 reads TGCGCCAGCAGTGAGTCCGGGACTAGAAGTGATGAGCAGTTCTTC. The gene calls are TRBV10-1 and TRBJ2-1; TRBD2 agrees at 8 bases. After removal of 0 bases from V and 8 bases from J, the junction contained 6 bases not matched to a gene. Germline V gene lookup returns CDR1 WNHNN and CDR2 SYGVQD (reference sequence). The CDR3 sequence is 15 residues long.

This clone occurred a few times. The genes are TRBV4-3 and TRBJ2-7, with unresolved D. The CDR3 totals 15 residues. V was shortened by 1 base and J by 1 base, with 11 bases between the two germline ends. The germline V gene has CDR1 LGHNA and CDR2 YSLEER. The CDR3 DNA is TGCGCCAGCAGCCAAGGATTACAGTCATCCTACGAGCAGTACTTC. Amino acid sequence: CASSQGLQSSYEQYF.

This clone was found a few times. J is TRBJ1-6 and V is TRBV2; possible D gene TRBD1, 6 bases. The CDR3 sequence is 14 residues long. V was trimmed by 7 bases and J by 6 bases, leaving 13 bases between them. The germline CDR1 and CDR2 sequences are SNHLY and FYNNEI. For the CDR3, the DNA is TGTGCCAGCACCAGCGGGACAAGTAATTCACCCCTCCACTTT. Its protein product is CASTSGTSNSPLHF.

This chain connects TRBV10-3 to TRBJ1-5; maybe TRBD1 (6 bases). Germline V gene sequence: CDR1 ENHRY, CDR2 SYGVKD. Trimming stripped 5 bases from V and 5 bases from J, with 10 bases between. CDR3 length: 13 amino acids. CDR3 coding DNA: TGTGCCATCAGTTCGGGACAAGATCAGCCCCAGCATTTT. It yields the protein CAISSGQDQPQHF.

This clone has only a few counts. The chain combines TRBV4-3 with TRBJ2-7; 7 bases match TRBD2. J was trimmed by 1 base and V by 0 bases; bases with no gene match: 6. The germline gives CDR1 LGHNA, CDR2 YSLEER. The CDR3 covers 16 residues. As DNA, the CDR3 is TGCGCCAGCAGCCAAGAAGCCGGGACTACATCCTACGAGCAGTACTTC. This codes for CASSQEAGTTSYEQYF.

This rearrangement joins TRBV7-8 to TRBJ2-1; D ambiguous. Trimming left V 5 bases short and J 0 bases short, with 11 bases between. Per germline, CDR1 SGHVS and CDR2 FQNEAQ. This CDR3 spans 15 amino acids. CDR3 loop: CASSKRTISYNEQFF. CDR3 sequence (DNA): TGTGCCAGCAGCAAGCGAACTATCTCCTACAATGAGCAGTTCTTC.

CDR3 region: CASSPGLAGETQYF. DNA of the CDR3: TGTGCCAGCAGCCCGGGACTAGCGGGAGAGACCCAGTACTTC. V gene TRBV7-8 combines with J gene TRBJ2-5; 12 bases agree with TRBD2. CDR1 and CDR2 from the germline V gene are SGHVS and FQNEAQ. Trimming took 5 bases from V and 4 from J; bases not matched to a gene: 2. The CDR3 has 14 amino acids.

V gene TRBV7-2 combines with J gene TRBJ2-3; 12 nucleotides line up with TRBD2. Germline V lookup: CDR1 SGHTA, CDR2 FQGNSA. With V trimmed by 8 bases and J by 8 bases, 11 bases remained unmatched. CDR3 length: 15 amino acids. CDR3 DNA: TGTGCCAGCTTCCTAATGACGACTAGCGGGAGTACGCAGTATTTT. Translated, it gives CASFLMTTSGSTQYF.

V and J are TRBV11-3 and TRBJ2-5; the D gene is possibly TRBD1 (5 bases). V lost 5 bases and J lost 1, with 5 bases in between. This CDR3 is 12 amino acids long. CDR1 and CDR2 (germline): SGHNT, YENEEA. The CDR3 loop reads CASSQGQETQYF. CDR3 nucleotides: TGTGCCAGCAGCCAGGGCCAAGAGACCCAGTACTTC.

This clone was observed a handful of times. J is TRBJ1-5 and V is TRBV30; D remains unclear. In germline, CDR1 is GTSNPN, CDR2 SVGIG (reference sequence). The CDR3 has 13 residues. Between the trimmed V and J ends, which lost 3 bases and 5 bases, there was a span of 11 bases. The CDR3 sequence: CAWSGYGDQPQHF. CDR3 in DNA: TGTGCCTGGAGCGGCTACGGGGATCAGCCCCAGCATTTT.